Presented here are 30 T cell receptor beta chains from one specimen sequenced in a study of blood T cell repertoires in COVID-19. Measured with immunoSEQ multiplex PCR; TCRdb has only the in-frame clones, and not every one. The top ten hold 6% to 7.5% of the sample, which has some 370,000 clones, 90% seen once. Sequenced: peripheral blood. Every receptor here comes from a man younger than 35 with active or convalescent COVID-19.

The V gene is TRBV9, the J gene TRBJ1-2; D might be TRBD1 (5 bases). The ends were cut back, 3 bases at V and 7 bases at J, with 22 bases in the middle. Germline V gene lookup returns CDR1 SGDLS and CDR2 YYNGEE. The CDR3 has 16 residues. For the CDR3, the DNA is TGTGCCAGCAGCGCGAGGGGCGGGATGGGTTTAGGTGGCTACACCTTC. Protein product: CASSARGGMGLGGYTF.

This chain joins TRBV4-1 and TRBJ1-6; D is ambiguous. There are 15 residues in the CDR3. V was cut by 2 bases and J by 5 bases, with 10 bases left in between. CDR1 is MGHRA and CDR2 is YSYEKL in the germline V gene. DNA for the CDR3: TGCGCCAGCAGCCAATACGGCCAGGATAATTCACCCCTCCACTTT. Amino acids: CASSQYGQDNSPLHF.

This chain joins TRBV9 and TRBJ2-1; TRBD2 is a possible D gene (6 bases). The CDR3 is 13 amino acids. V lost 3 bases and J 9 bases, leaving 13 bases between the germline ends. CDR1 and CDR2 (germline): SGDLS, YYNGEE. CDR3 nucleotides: TGTGCCAGCAGCGAGGAACTAGCTCTTGAGCAGTTCTTC. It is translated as CASSEELALEQFF.

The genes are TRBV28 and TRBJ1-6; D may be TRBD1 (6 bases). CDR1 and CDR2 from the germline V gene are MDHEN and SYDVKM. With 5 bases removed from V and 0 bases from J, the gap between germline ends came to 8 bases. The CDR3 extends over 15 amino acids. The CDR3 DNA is TGTGCCAGCAGTACAGGGCGCTCCTATAATTCACCCCTCCACTTT. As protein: CASSTGRSYNSPLHF.

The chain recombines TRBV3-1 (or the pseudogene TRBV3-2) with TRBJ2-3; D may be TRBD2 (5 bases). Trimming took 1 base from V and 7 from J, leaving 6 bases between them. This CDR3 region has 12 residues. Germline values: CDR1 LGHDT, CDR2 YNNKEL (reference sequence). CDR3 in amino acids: CASSQVGNTQYF. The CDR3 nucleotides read TGTGCCAGCAGCCAAGTCGGGAATACGCAGTATTTT.

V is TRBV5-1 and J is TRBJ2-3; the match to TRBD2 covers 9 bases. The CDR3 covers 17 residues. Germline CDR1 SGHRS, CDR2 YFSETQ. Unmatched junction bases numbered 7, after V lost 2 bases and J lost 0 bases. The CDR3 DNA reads TGCGCCAGCAGCTTTGGCCTAGCGGGGCCTAGCACAGATACGCAGTATTTT. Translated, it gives CASSFGLAGPSTDTQYF.

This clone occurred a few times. The chain's CDR3 is CASSGWASGSTDTQYF. The CDR3 DNA follows: TGTGCCAGCAGCGGATGGGCTAGCGGGTCCACAGATACGCAGTATTTT. The chain employs TRBV11-2 and TRBJ2-3, with 8 positions matching TRBD2. With 5 bases clipped from V and 2 bases from J, the junction kept 9 bases outside the gene matches. The CDR3 has 16 amino acids. CDR1 is SGHAT, CDR2 FQNNGV, per germline.

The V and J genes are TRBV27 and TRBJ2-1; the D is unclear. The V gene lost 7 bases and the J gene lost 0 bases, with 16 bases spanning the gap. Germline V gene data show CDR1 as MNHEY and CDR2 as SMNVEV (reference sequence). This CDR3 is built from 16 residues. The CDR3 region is CASNKGSEASYNEQFF. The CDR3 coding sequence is TGTGCCAGCAACAAAGGAAGCGAAGCCTCCTACAATGAGCAGTTCTTC.

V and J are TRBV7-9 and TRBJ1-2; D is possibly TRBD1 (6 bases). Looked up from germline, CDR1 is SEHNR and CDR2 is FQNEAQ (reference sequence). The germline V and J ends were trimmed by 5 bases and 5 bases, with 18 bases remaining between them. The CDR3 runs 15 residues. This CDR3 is CASSLFSGTPYGYTF. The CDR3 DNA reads TGTGCCAGCAGCCTTTTTTCGGGGACACCGTATGGCTACACCTTC.

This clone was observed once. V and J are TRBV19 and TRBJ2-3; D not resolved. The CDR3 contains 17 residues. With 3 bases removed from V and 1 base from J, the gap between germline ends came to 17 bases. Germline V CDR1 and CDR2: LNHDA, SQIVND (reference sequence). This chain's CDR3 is CASSMAMGRKRTDTQYF. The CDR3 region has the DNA TGTGCCAGTAGTATGGCCATGGGCAGAAAACGCACAGATACGCAGTATTTT.

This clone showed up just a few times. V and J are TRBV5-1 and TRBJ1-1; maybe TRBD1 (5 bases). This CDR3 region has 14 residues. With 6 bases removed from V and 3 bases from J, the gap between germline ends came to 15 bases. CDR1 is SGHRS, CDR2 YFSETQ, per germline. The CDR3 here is CASTTGVTDTEAFF. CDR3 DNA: TGCGCCAGCACCACGGGGGTCACGGACACTGAAGCTTTCTTT.

CDR3 in DNA: TGCGCCAGCAGCCAAGCGGGACAGGGGTCGGGTCAGCCCCAGCATTTT. Protein: CASSQAGQGSGQPQHF. The chain couples TRBV4-1 to TRBJ1-5; TRBD1 matches at 10 bases. V lost 1 base and J lost 6; bases outside the gene matches: 6. The CDR3 totals 16 residues. CDR1 is MGHRA, CDR2 YSYEKL, per germline.

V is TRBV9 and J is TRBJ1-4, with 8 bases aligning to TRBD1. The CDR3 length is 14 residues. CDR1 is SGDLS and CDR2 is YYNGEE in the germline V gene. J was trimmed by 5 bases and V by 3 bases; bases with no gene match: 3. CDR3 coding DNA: TGTGCCAGCAGCGAGGGACAGGCCAATGAAAAACTGTTTTTT. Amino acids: CASSEGQANEKLFF.

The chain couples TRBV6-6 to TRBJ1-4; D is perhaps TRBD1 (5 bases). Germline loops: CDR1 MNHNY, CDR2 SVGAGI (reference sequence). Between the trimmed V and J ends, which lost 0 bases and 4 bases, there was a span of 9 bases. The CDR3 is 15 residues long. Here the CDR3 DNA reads TGTGCCAGCAGTTACTCGGCAGGGTATAATGAAAAACTGTTTTTT. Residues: CASSYSAGYNEKLFF.

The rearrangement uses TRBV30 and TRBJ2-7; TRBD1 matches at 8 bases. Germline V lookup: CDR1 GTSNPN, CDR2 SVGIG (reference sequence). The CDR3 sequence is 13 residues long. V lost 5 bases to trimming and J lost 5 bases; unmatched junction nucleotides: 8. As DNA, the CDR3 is TGTGCCTGGGGGGCCCAGACAGGGGACGAGCAGTACTTC. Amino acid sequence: CAWGAQTGDEQYF.

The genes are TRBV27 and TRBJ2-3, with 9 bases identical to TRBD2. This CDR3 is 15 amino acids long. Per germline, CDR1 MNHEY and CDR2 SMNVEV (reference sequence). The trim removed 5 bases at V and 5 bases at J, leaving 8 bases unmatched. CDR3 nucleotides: TGTGCCAGCAGTCCCCATAGCGGGAGTGAAGATACGCAGTATTTT. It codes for CASSPHSGSEDTQYF.

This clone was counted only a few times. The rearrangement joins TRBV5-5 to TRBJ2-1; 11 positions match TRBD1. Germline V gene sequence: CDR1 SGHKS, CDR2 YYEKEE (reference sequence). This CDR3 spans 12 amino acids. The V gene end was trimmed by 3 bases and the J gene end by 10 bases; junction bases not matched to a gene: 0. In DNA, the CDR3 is TGTGCCAGCAGCTGGACAGGGGGCGAGCAGTTCTTC. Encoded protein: CASSWTGGEQFF.

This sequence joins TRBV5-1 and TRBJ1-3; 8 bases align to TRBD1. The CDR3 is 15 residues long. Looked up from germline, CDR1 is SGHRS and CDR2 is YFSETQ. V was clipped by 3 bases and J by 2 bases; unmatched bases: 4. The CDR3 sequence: CASSSTGVAGNTIYF. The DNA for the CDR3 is TGCGCCAGCAGCTCGACAGGGGTAGCTGGAAACACCATATATTTT.

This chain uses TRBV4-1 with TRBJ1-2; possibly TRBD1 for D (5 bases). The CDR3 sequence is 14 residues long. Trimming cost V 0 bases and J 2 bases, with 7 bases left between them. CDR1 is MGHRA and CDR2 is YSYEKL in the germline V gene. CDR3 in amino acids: CASSQDGGNYGYTF. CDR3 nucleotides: TGCGCCAGCAGCCAAGACGGGGGAAACTATGGCTACACCTTC.

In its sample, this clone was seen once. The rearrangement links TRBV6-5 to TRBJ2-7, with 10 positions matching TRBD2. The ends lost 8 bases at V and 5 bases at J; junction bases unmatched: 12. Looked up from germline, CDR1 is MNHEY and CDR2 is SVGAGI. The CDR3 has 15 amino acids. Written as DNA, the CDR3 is TGTGCCAGCGGACAGCGGGGGGGCCTCCTGCACGAGCAGTACTTC. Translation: CASGQRGGLLHEQYF.

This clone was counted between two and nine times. CDR3 loop: CASSAHRDRGGYTF. Here the CDR3 DNA reads TGTGCCAGCAGTGCACACCGGGACAGGGGAGGCTACACCTTC. This sequence joins TRBV27 and TRBJ1-2; TRBD1 matches 10 bases. The CDR3 runs 14 residues. CDR1 MNHEY and CDR2 SMNVEV come from the germline V gene (reference sequence). Losses at the gene ends were 5 bases for V and 8 bases for J; bases not matched to a gene: 8.

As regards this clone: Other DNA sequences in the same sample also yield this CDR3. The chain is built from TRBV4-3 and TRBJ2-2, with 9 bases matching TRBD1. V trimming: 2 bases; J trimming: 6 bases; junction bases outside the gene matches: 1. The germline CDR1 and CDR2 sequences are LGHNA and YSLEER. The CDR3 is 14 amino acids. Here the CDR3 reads CASSQRQGAGELFF. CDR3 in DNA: TGCGCCAGCAGCCAAAGACAGGGGGCCGGGGAGCTGTTTTTT.

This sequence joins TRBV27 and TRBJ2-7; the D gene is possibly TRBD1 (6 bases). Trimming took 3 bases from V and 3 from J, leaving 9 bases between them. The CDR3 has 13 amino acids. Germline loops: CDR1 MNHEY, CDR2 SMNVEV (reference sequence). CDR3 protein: CASSLLDSYEQYF. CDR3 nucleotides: TGTGCCAGCAGTTTGCTGGACAGCTACGAGCAGTACTTC.

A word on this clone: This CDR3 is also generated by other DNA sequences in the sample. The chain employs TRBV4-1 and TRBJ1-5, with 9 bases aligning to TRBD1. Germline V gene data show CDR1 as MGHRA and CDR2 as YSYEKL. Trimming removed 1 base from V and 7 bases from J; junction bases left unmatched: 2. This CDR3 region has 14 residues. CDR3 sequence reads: CASSQGTGDQPQHF. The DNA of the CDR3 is TGCGCCAGCAGCCAAGGGACAGGGGACCAGCCCCAGCATTTT.

The CDR3 bases are TGTGCCAGCAGCCAAGATCAGGGGGAATACACTGAAGCTTTCTTT. Encoded protein: CASSQDQGEYTEAFF. The V call is TRBV14, the J call TRBJ1-1, with TRBD1 identical over 7 bases. The CDR3 sequence is 15 residues long. Per the germline V gene, CDR1 is SGHDN and CDR2 is FVKESK. Trimming cost V 0 bases and J 3 bases; bases outside gene matches: 4.

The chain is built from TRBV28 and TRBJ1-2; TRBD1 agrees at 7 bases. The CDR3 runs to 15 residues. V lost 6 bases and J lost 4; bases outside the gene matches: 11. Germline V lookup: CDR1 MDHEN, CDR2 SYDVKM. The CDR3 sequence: CASSQGQVKGYGYTF. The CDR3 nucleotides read TGTGCCAGCAGCCAAGGACAGGTCAAAGGCTATGGCTACACCTTC.

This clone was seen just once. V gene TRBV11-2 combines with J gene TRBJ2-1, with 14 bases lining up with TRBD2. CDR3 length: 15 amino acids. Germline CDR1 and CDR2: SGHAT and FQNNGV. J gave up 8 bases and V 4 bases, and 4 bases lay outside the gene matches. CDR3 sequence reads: CASSSGLAGGYEQFF. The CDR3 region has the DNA TGTGCCAGCAGCTCTGGACTAGCGGGAGGCTATGAGCAGTTCTTC.

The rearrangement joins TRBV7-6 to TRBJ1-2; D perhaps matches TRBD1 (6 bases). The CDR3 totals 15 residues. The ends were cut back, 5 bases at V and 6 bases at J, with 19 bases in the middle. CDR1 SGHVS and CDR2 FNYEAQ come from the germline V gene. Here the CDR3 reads CASSRLQGKGDGYTF. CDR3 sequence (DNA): TGTGCCAGCAGCCGCCTGCAGGGAAAGGGGGATGGCTACACCTTC.

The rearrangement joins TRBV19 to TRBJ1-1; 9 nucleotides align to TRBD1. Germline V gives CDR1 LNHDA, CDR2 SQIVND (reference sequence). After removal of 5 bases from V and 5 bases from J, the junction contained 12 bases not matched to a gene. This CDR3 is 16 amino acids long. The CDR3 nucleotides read TGTGCCAGTAGTTCTGGGGACAGGGCGATGAGGACTGAAGCTTTCTTT. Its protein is CASSSGDRAMRTEAFF. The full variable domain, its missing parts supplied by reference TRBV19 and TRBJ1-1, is DGGITQSPKYLFRKEGQNVTLSCEQNLNHDAMYWYRQDPGQGLRLIYYSQIVNDFQKGDIAEGYSVSREKKESFPLTVTSAQKNPTAFYLCASSSGDRAMRTEAFFGQGTRLTVV.

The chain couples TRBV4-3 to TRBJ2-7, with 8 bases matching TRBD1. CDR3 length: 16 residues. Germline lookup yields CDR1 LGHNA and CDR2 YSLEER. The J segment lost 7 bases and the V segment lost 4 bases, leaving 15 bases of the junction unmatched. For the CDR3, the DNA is TGCGCCAGCAGCCCTCAACAGACAGGGGTCAGGGGAGAGCAGTACTTC. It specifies CASSPQQTGVRGEQYF.